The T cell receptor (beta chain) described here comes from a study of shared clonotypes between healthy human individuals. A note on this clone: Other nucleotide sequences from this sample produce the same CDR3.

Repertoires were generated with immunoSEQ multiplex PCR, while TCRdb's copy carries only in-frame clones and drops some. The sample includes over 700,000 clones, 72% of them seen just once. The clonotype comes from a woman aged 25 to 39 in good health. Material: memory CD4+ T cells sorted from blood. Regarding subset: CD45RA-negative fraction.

The CDR3 nucleotides read TGTGCCAGCAGTTTAAGGGGATCTGGAAACACCATATATTTT. It translates to CASSLRGSGNTIYF. The chain links TRBV28 to TRBJ1-3; possibly TRBD1 for D (5 bases). Germline CDR1 is MDHEN and CDR2 is SYDVKM. V was shortened by 2 bases and J by 1 base, with 6 bases between the two germline ends. The CDR3 contains 14 residues.